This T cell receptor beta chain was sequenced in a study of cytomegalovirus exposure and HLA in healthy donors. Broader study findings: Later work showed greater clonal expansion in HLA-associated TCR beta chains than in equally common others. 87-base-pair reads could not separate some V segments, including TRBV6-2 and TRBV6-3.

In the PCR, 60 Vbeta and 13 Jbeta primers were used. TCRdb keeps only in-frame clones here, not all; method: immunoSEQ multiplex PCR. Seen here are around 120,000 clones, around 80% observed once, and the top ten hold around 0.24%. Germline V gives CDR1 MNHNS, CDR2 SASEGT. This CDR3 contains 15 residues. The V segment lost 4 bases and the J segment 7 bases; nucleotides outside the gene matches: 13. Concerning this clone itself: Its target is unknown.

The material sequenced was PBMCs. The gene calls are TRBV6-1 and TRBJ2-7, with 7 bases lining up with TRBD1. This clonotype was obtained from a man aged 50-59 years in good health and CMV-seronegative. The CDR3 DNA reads TGTGCCAGCAGTGTGGGGGAATCCCCAGGGGGTGAGCAGTACTTC. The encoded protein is CASSVGESPGGEQYF.